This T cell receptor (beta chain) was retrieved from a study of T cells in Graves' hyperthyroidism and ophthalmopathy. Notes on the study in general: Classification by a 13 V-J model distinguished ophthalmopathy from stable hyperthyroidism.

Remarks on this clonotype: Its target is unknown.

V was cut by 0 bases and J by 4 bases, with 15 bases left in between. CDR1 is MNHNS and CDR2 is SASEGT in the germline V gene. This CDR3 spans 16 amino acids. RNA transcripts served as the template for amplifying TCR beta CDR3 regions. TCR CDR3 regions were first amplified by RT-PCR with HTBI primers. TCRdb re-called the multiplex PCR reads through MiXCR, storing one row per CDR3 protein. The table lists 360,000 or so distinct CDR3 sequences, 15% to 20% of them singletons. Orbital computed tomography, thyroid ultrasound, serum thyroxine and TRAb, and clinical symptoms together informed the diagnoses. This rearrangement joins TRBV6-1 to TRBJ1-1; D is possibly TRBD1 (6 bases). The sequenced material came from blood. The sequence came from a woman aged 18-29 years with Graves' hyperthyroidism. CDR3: CASSEADRRYGTEAFF. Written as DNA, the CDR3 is TGTGCCAGCAGTGAAGCAGACAGGCGGTATGGCACTGAAGCTTTCTTT.